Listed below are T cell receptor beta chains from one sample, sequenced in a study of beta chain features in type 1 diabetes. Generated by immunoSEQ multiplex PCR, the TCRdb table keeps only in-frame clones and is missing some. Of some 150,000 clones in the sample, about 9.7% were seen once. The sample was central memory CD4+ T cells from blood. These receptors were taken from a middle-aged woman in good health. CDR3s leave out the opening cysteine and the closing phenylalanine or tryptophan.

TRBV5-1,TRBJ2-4,ASSLEGGGGAKNIQY
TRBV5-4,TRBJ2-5,ASSLDGGQMGTQY
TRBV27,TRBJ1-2,ASSFWAGGSYGYT
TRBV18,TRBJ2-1,ASSPSRSSYNEQF
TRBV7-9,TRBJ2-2,ASRWDRPLTLNTGELF
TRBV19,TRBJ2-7,ASSKRTSGVFAEQY
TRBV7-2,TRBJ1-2,ASSFRQGDGYT
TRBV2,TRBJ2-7,ASSESRYEQY
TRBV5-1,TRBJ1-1,ASTREYGDTEAF
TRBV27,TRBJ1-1,ASRRQGAEAF
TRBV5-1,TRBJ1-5,ASSQGTGNNQPQH
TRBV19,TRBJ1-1,ASSPEGGRTEAF
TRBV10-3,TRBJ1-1,AIGAGGEAF
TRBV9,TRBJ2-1,ASSGGPSGYNEQF
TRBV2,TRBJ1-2,ASSTDRSYGYT
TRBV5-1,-,ASSLEASGGDEQY
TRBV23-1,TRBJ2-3,ASTPRTGGGLAIPDTQY
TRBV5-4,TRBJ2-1,ASRLDSGGYNEQF
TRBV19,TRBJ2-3,ASSMRGLAGSDTQY
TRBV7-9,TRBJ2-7,ASSFSRGRGHEQY
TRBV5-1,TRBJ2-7,ASSLDLAGAYEQY
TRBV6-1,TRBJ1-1,ASSGRVRGTEAF
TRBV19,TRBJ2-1,ASSRGLAGASSYNEQF
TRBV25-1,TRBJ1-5,ASSEDGTGFNQPQH
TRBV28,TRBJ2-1,ASSLTSVRGEQF
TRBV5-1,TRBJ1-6,ASSPAGTGSVPNSPLH
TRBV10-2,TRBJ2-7,ASSPGSTQQY
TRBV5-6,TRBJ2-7,ASSLHTGGPIYEQY
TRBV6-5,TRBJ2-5,ASSPGEETQY
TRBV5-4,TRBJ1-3,ASSLGGTGTGNTIY